Below, 26 T cell receptor beta chains from the same sample are listed, as sequenced in a study of blood T cell repertoires in COVID-19. The protocol was immunoSEQ multiplex PCR, while the TCRdb copy is restricted to in-frame clones and leaves out a portion. The data show about 170,000 clones, more than 75% seen once. The sample consisted of PBMCs or T cells enriched from blood (not recorded which). These receptors originate from a human donor with acute COVID-19. The donor label of this sample is uncertain.

The chain uses TRBV3-1 (or the pseudogene TRBV3-2) and TRBJ2-7; 7 positions agree with TRBD2. The CDR3 consists of 15 residues. Losses at the gene ends were 4 bases for V and 7 bases for J; bases not matched to a gene: 13. Germline loops: CDR1 LGHDT, CDR2 YNNKEL (reference sequence). The CDR3 coding sequence is TGTGCCAGCAGCCCCCCCGGCGTGGCGGGGGAAGAGCAGTACTTC. Encoded protein: CASSPPGVAGEEQYF.

V and J are TRBV13 and TRBJ2-1; 10 bases map to TRBD2. This CDR3 region has 16 residues. V was pared by 2 bases and J by 0 bases, with 1 base of the junction left unmatched. Germline CDR1 PRHDT, CDR2 FYEKMQ (reference sequence). The CDR3 sequence: CASSLLAGDSYNEQFF. CDR3 coding DNA: TGTGCCAGCAGCTTACTAGCGGGGGACTCCTACAATGAGCAGTTCTTC.

The chain recombines TRBV9 with TRBJ1-6; the D gene is possibly TRBD1 (5 bases). Germline CDR1 is SGDLS and CDR2 is YYNGEE. Trimming took off 0 bases at V and 7 bases at J, with 5 bases between the two ends. CDR3 size: 13 residues. The CDR3 is CASSVEGNSPLHF. The DNA of the CDR3 is TGTGCCAGCAGCGTAGAGGGGAATTCACCCCTCCACTTT.

The V call is TRBV3-1 (or the pseudogene TRBV3-2), the J call TRBJ2-3; 7 nucleotides align to TRBD2. The CDR3 totals 19 residues. Trimming at V came to 3 bases and at J to 3 bases, leaving 18 bases not matched to a gene. Germline CDR1 reads LGHDT; CDR2 reads YNNKEL (reference sequence). CDR3 coding DNA: TGTGCCAGCAGCCAGTCGGTCCCCAAGCGGGGCCGGGGAACAGATACGCAGTATTTT. It yields the protein CASSQSVPKRGRGTDTQYF.

V usage is TRBV27 and J usage is TRBJ1-1; D gene unclear. CDR1 MNHEY and CDR2 SMNVEV come from the germline V gene (reference sequence). CDR3 length: 12 amino acids. Trimming took off 7 bases at V and 6 bases at J, with 12 bases between the two ends. This CDR3 is CASNNPNSEAFF. CDR3 DNA: TGTGCCAGCAATAATCCAAACTCTGAAGCTTTCTTT.

This clone was recorded once. The J gene is TRBJ2-7, the V gene TRBV5-1; 12 positions match TRBD1. This CDR3 has 16 residues. Germline trimming cut 0 bases from V and 6 bases from J; bases unmatched to any gene: 7. Germline CDR1 is SGHRS and CDR2 is YFSETQ. CDR3 in amino acids: CASSLVPPGQGAEQYF. CDR3 coding DNA: TGCGCCAGCAGCTTGGTGCCCCCGGGACAGGGGGCCGAGCAGTACTTC.

The chain couples TRBV18 to TRBJ1-3, with a tentative D call TRBD1 (6 bases). V dropped 3 bases and J dropped 2 bases, with 8 bases sitting between them. CDR1 and CDR2 from the germline V gene are KGHSH and LQKENI. The CDR3 has 14 amino acids. DNA for the CDR3: TGTGCCAGCTCACCTCAGGGGACTGGAAACACCATATATTTT. Translating gives CASSPQGTGNTIYF.

The chain uses TRBV19 and TRBJ1-1; TRBD1 matches 7 bases. Per germline, CDR1 LNHDA and CDR2 SQIVND (reference sequence). V trimming: 7 bases; J trimming: 2 bases; junction bases outside the gene matches: 10. The CDR3 covers 15 residues. The CDR3 nucleotides read TGTGCCAGTAAGAAGGGACAGTCAGAAAACACTGAAGCTTTCTTT. Translation gives CASKKGQSENTEAFF.

The rearrangement links TRBV3-1 (or the pseudogene TRBV3-2) to TRBJ1-2; D is perhaps TRBD1 (5 bases). V shed 2 bases and J shed 6 bases, with 7 bases lying between them. This CDR3 region has 12 residues. The germline gives CDR1 LGHDT, CDR2 YNNKEL (reference sequence). The CDR3 bases are TGTGCCAGCAGCCAATTACAGGATGGCTACACCTTC. As protein: CASSQLQDGYTF.

This clone has more than one count but fewer than ten. The rearrangement uses TRBV6-6 and TRBJ1-5; 7 bases line up with TRBD1. The germline gives CDR1 MNHNY, CDR2 SVGAGI (reference sequence). The CDR3 has 18 residues. The junction had 13 bases not matched to a gene; V was cut back by 5 bases and J by 0 bases. CDR3 in DNA: TGTGCCAGCAGTCCAAGACAGGGAAAGGCTTATAGCAATCAGCCCCAGCATTTT. Protein: CASSPRQGKAYSNQPQHF.

This chain connects TRBV6-5 to TRBJ2-3; maybe TRBD1 (5 bases). The V gene lost 0 bases and the J gene lost 4 bases, with 14 bases spanning the gap. Germline V gene data show CDR1 as MNHEY and CDR2 as SVGAGI. The CDR3 loop spans 16 amino acids. This CDR3 reads CASSYSARGPPDTQYF. In DNA form, the CDR3 reads TGTGCCAGCAGTTACTCGGCTAGGGGCCCACCAGATACGCAGTATTTT.

Concerning this clone: Other DNA sequences from this sample encode an identical CDR3 as well. This chain connects TRBV10-2 to TRBJ2-2, with 8 bases fitting TRBD2. In germline, CDR1 is WSHSY, CDR2 SAAADI. There are 14 residues in the CDR3. V was clipped by 3 bases and J by 5 bases; unmatched bases: 2. This CDR3 reads CASSDRGGTGELFF. The CDR3 DNA reads TGCGCCAGCAGTGACCGGGGGGGAACCGGGGAGCTGTTTTTT.

The count of this clone is one. The V gene is TRBV19, the J gene TRBJ2-5; D gene unclear. V was clipped by 2 bases and J by 4 bases, with 8 bases between them. CDR1 and CDR2 from the germline V gene are LNHDA and SQIVND (reference sequence). CDR3 size: 13 residues. CDR3 DNA: TGTGCCAGTAGTATAACCTATGGAGAGACCCAGTACTTC. This gives the protein CASSITYGETQYF. Together with reference TRBV19 and TRBJ2-5, the CDR3 gives the full variable domain: DGGITQSPKYLFRKEGQNVTLSCEQNLNHDAMYWYRQDPGQGLRLIYYSQIVNDFQKGDIAEGYSVSREKKESFPLTVTSAQKNPTAFYLCASSITYGETQYFGPGTRLLVL.

The chain combines TRBV7-2 with TRBJ2-1; D gene ambiguous. The V gene's germline CDR1 is SGHTA and CDR2 FQGNSA. The CDR3 has 12 residues. Trimming cost V 3 bases and J 4 bases, with 4 bases left between them. CDR3 nucleotides: TGTGCCAGCAGCTTCCAGTACAATGAGCAGTTCTTC. Translating gives CASSFQYNEQFF.

V is TRBV6-5 and J is TRBJ2-2; 10 nucleotides agree with TRBD1. CDR1 and CDR2 from the germline V gene are MNHEY and SVGAGI. Trimming cost V 7 bases and J 4 bases; bases outside gene matches: 6. This CDR3 is built from 15 residues. DNA for the CDR3: TGTGCCAGCACCCCGGGACAGGGGAGCACCGGGGAGCTGTTTTTT. Translated: CASTPGQGSTGELFF.

This clone showed up just once. V and J are TRBV4-2 and TRBJ2-2, with no clear D. The CDR3 length is 15 residues. CDR1 LGHNA and CDR2 YNFKEQ come from the germline V gene. Trimming removed 0 bases at V and 5 bases at J, with 10 bases between. The CDR3 bases are TGTGCCAGCAGCCAAGATTCCACTCCTACCGGGGAGCTGTTTTTT. This translates into CASSQDSTPTGELFF.

Concerning this clone: The same CDR3 arises from other DNA sequences in this sample as well. As DNA, the CDR3 is TGTGCCTGGAGTGTCCAGGAGAACACTGAAGCTTTCTTT. Its protein product is CAWSVQENTEAFF. J is TRBJ1-1 and V is TRBV30; D is uncertain. V lost 0 bases, J lost 1 base, and 6 bases lay in between. The CDR3 is made up of 13 amino acids. Germline CDR1 reads GTSNPN; CDR2 reads SVGIG (reference sequence).

J is TRBJ2-2 and V is TRBV7-9; the match to TRBD2 covers 7 bases. Germline CDR1 and CDR2: SEHNR and FQNEAQ (reference sequence). V shed 5 bases, J shed 6 bases, and the junction held 9 bases outside the gene matches. CDR3 length: 15 residues. The CDR3 nucleotides are TGTGCCAGCAGCCCCGGGACTAAGTACGCCGGGGAGCTGTTTTTT. Its translation is CASSPGTKYAGELFF.

The V gene is TRBV5-1, the J gene TRBJ2-3; 14 bases align to TRBD2. Germline assignment: CDR1 SGHRS and CDR2 YFSETQ. This CDR3 region has 16 residues. Trimming took 4 bases from V and 6 from J; bases not matched to a gene: 7. DNA for the CDR3: TGCGCCAGCAGCAAGGGACTAGCGGGGGTTCTTGATACGCAGTATTTT. It encodes CASSKGLAGVLDTQYF.

The chain has TRBV9 and TRBJ1-2, with 7 bases fitting TRBD1. Germline-derived CDR1 and CDR2 are SGDLS and YYNGEE. V lost 3 bases, J lost 4 bases, and 6 bases stayed unmatched. The CDR3 sequence is 14 residues long. CDR3 sequence reads: CASSAAGGSYGYTF. CDR3 sequence (DNA): TGTGCCAGCAGCGCAGCAGGGGGGTCCTATGGCTACACCTTC.

This clone was observed at least ten times. The chain uses TRBV6-1 and TRBJ1-5; unclear D gene. Germline V gene data show CDR1 as MNHNS and CDR2 as SASEGT. The V end was cut by 0 bases, the J end by 5 bases, with 11 bases between. The CDR3 is made up of 15 amino acids. The CDR3 sequence is CASSEAEDGHQPQHF. The CDR3 DNA reads as TGTGCCAGCAGTGAAGCGGAGGACGGTCATCAGCCCCAGCATTTT.

The chain has TRBV6-1 and TRBJ1-5; weak D call: TRBD1 (6 bases). The CDR3 spans 16 residues. Germline lookup yields CDR1 MNHNS and CDR2 SASEGT. V was clipped by 3 bases and J by 5 bases, with 17 bases between them. Here the CDR3 DNA reads TGTGCCAGCAGTGATTGGTTGGGCAGGGGTTATCAGCCCCAGCATTTT. This sequence encodes CASSDWLGRGYQPQHF.

The J gene is TRBJ2-5, the V gene TRBV3-1 (or the pseudogene TRBV3-2), with 7 bases identical to TRBD1. Trimming removed 1 base from V and 6 bases from J; junction bases left unmatched: 8. CDR1 LGHDT and CDR2 YNNKEL come from the germline V gene (reference sequence). The CDR3 extends over 15 amino acids. CDR3 in amino acids: CASSQVLAGGQTQYF. The CDR3 bases are TGTGCCAGCAGCCAAGTCCTGGCAGGGGGACAGACCCAGTACTTC.

V usage is TRBV5-1 and J usage is TRBJ2-7; D unclear. Germline assignment: CDR1 SGHRS and CDR2 YFSETQ. Trimming left V 7 bases short and J 6 bases short, with 14 bases between. The CDR3 loop spans 12 amino acids. The CDR3 DNA reads TGCGCCAGCGGTTTTGAGCCAGGCGAGCAGTACTTC. It is translated as CASGFEPGEQYF.

V gene TRBV6-5 combines with J gene TRBJ2-7; TRBD2 agrees at 12 bases. The CDR3 covers 14 residues. With V trimmed by 5 bases and J by 2 bases, 1 base remained unmatched. Germline assignment: CDR1 MNHEY and CDR2 SVGAGI. CDR3 residues: CASSLAGGTYEQYF. CDR3 coding DNA: TGTGCCAGCAGTCTAGCGGGGGGGACCTACGAGCAGTACTTC.

CDR3 residues: CASSFDWSSYEQYF. The CDR3 DNA sequence: TGTGCCAGCAGCTTTGACTGGAGCTCCTACGAGCAGTACTTC. J is TRBJ2-7 and V is TRBV9, with D uncertain. Germline CDR1 reads SGDLS; CDR2 reads YYNGEE. The CDR3 is made up of 14 amino acids. V was shortened by 4 bases and J by 0 bases, with 11 bases between the two germline ends.